The T cell receptor beta chain under discussion was sequenced for a study of shared clonotypes between healthy human individuals. Produced via immunoSEQ multiplex PCR; TCRdb's table is partial and in-frame only. The data hold about 380,000 clones, with roughly 96% observed a single time. The CDR3 is 17 residues long. V shed 0 bases and J 0 bases; nucleotides not matched to a gene: 7. Germline-derived CDR1 and CDR2 are LNHNV and YYDKDF (reference sequence). The chain has TRBV15 and TRBJ2-7, with 8 bases that match TRBD2. Sequencing input: memory CD8+ T cells sorted from blood. Subset noted: CD45RO+ cells pooled with CCR7-negative TemRA cells. This TCR was sampled from a man aged 30-40 years in good health. The CDR3 sequence: CATSREEWREDSYEQYF. The CDR3 coding sequence is TGTGCCACCAGCAGAGAGGAGTGGCGGGAGGACTCCTACGAGCAGTACTTC.